These T cell receptor beta chains were read from a single sample in a study of CD8 T cells in ankylosing spondylitis. TCRdb independently ran MiXCR on the 5' RACE reads; one entry per CDR3 protein. The sample records approximately 400,000 distinct CDR3 sequences, roughly a quarter being singletons. The specimen was blood, either unsorted or a sorted T cell fraction (not recorded which). The origin of the receptors is a male donor with ankylosing spondylitis. Each CDR3 is given without its conserved first and last residue.

j_call: TRBJ2-5
v_call: TRBV24-1
cdr3_aa: ATSYGISGETQY

j_call: TRBJ1-4
v_call: TRBV18
cdr3_aa: ASSPGSLGANEKLF

j_call: TRBJ2-1
v_call: TRBV5-1
cdr3_aa: ASSLIAEGYNEQF

j_call: TRBJ2-3
v_call: TRBV3-1
cdr3_aa: ASSVAGDTQY

j_call: TRBJ2-7
v_call: TRBV7-9
cdr3_aa: ASSSKRVNDEQY

j_call: TRBJ2-2
v_call: TRBV20-1
cdr3_aa: SASGLAGGPDTGELF

j_call: TRBJ2-2
v_call: TRBV20-1
cdr3_aa: SARRPNPGELF

j_call: TRBJ2-5
v_call: TRBV5-1
cdr3_aa: ASWTRTGETQY

j_call: TRBJ2-1
v_call: TRBV4-2
cdr3_aa: ASSRSLSGSYNEQF

j_call: TRBJ2-1
v_call: TRBV14
cdr3_aa: ASSSQSQTSVY

j_call: TRBJ2-7
v_call: TRBV6-6
cdr3_aa: ASSSYGQGGQY

j_call: TRBJ2-3
v_call: TRBV2
cdr3_aa: ASTRRGQGTDTQY

j_call: TRBJ2-7
v_call: TRBV20-1
cdr3_aa: SASDRASYEQY

j_call: TRBJ1-1
v_call: TRBV2
cdr3_aa: ASSALDRGWNTEAF

j_call: TRBJ2-3
v_call: TRBV24-1
cdr3_aa: ATSDSMRGQKTDTQY

j_call: TRBJ2-1
v_call: TRBV29-1
cdr3_aa: SANIIGDNEQF

j_call: TRBJ1-2
v_call: TRBV24-1
cdr3_aa: ATSEGGQSYGYT

j_call: TRBJ2-5
v_call: TRBV20-1
cdr3_aa: SAPGLGETQY

j_call: TRBJ2-7
v_call: TRBV6-1
cdr3_aa: ASSEAWDYEQY

j_call: TRBJ2-1
v_call: TRBV12-3/TRBV12-4
cdr3_aa: ASRISASGSYNEQF